Each of the 13 T cell receptor beta chains below was sequenced from the same sample in a study of cytomegalovirus exposure and HLA in healthy donors. PCR was performed using 60 Vbeta and 13 Jbeta primers. TCRdb keeps only in-frame clones here, not all; method: immunoSEQ multiplex PCR. The repertoire holds approximately 160,000 clones, with 60% to 80% as singletons. The source material was PBMCs. These receptor sequences come from a middle-aged woman in good health and CMV-seropositive.

Written as DNA, the CDR3 is TGTGCCAGCAGCTTGAATCAGGCGTCTGGGGCCAACGTCCTGACTTTC. Its translation is CASSLNQASGANVLTF. The gene calls are TRBV5-6 and TRBJ2-6, with D hard to call. V lost 1 base, J lost 1 base, and 9 bases lay in between. CDR3 size: 16 residues. Germline V gene data show CDR1 as SGHDT and CDR2 as YYEEEE.

This chain links TRBV5-1 with TRBJ1-5; D uncertain. V shed 2 bases and J shed 4 bases, with 7 bases lying between them. The CDR3 totals 13 residues. CDR1 and CDR2 (germline): SGHRS, YFSETQ. DNA of the CDR3: TGCGCCAGCAGCTTCGGAGATAATCAGCCCCAGCATTTT. Translated: CASSFGDNQPQHF.

The rearrangement links TRBV15 to TRBJ1-3; TRBD1 might be the D (5 bases). CDR3 length: 16 residues. CDR1 and CDR2 (germline): LNHNV, YYDKDF (reference sequence). V was shortened by 0 bases and J by 1 base, with 10 bases between the two germline ends. The CDR3 DNA follows: TGTGCCACCAGCAGAGATGGTGCAGGGTCTGGAAACACCATATATTTT. Its protein is CATSRDGAGSGNTIYF. Full variable domain (outside the CDR3, taken from reference TRBV15 and TRBJ1-3): DAMVIQNPRYQVTQFGKPVTLSCSQTLNHNVMYWYQQKSSQAPKLLFHYYDKDFNNEADTPDNFQSRRPNTSFCFLDIRSPGLGDTAMYLCATSRDGAGSGNTIYFGEGSWLTVV.

V gene TRBV5-1 combines with J gene TRBJ2-7; possible D gene TRBD1, 6 bases. Germline V CDR1 and CDR2: SGHRS, YFSETQ. V was clipped by 3 bases and J by 1 base, with 8 bases between them. CDR3 size: 13 residues. The CDR3 spells CASSYRESYEQYF. The CDR3 DNA follows: TGCGCCAGCAGCTACAGGGAATCCTACGAGCAGTACTTC.

This chain joins TRBV7-2 and TRBJ2-4; TRBD2 agrees at 9 bases. The ends lost 5 bases at V and 3 bases at J; junction bases unmatched: 14. Looked up from germline, CDR1 is SGHTA and CDR2 is FQGNSA. CDR3 length equals 18 residues. CDR3 DNA: TGTGCCAGCAGCCTTGGACTAGCGTCTCCGATGGGCAAAAACATTCAGTACTTC. It codes for CASSLGLASPMGKNIQYF.

The J gene is TRBJ2-7, the V gene TRBV11-2, with TRBD1 as a possible D gene (5 bases). The germline gives CDR1 SGHAT, CDR2 FQNNGV. CDR3 length: 13 residues. V shed 5 bases and J shed 4 bases, with 12 bases lying between them. CDR3 sequence (DNA): TGTGCCAGCAGCCTCAGGACAATTTACGAGCAGTACTTC. As protein: CASSLRTIYEQYF.

This clone was observed a few times. This chain links TRBV6-5 with TRBJ1-3; 7 bases match TRBD1. There are 15 residues in the CDR3. CDR1 is MNHEY and CDR2 is SVGAGI in the germline V gene. V shed 2 bases and J 2 bases; nucleotides not matched to a gene: 3. CDR3 bases: TGTGCCAGCAGTTACGGCCAGGGGGCTGGAAACACCATATATTTT. Translated, it gives CASSYGQGAGNTIYF.

This clone was seen a few times. The chain recombines TRBV10-1 with TRBJ2-1; D is perhaps TRBD2 (6 bases). The CDR3 runs 12 residues. Trimming took 10 bases from V and 5 from J, leaving 12 bases between them. The germline V gene has CDR1 WNHNN and CDR2 SYGVQD (reference sequence). CDR3: CAIRELHNEQFF. The CDR3 coding sequence is TGCGCCATACGGGAGCTCCACAATGAGCAGTTCTTC.

The chain joins TRBV5-1 to TRBJ2-1, with D possibly being TRBD2 (6 bases). The CDR3 runs to 14 residues. Trimming removed 5 bases at V and 6 bases at J, with 15 bases between. Germline lookup yields CDR1 SGHRS and CDR2 YFSETQ. The CDR3 spells CASSLVAEGNEQFF. The CDR3 nucleotides read TGCGCCAGCAGTTTAGTAGCGGAAGGCAATGAGCAGTTCTTC.

This clone was seen a handful of times. The chain joins TRBV7-2 to TRBJ2-7, with D maybe TRBD2 (5 bases). The CDR3 length is 15 residues. The V and J ends lost 0 bases and 6 bases respectively, with 15 bases between them. From germline, CDR1 is SGHTA and CDR2 FQGNSA. DNA of the CDR3: TGTGCCAGCAGCTTAGCTGTATCGATAGGACTCGAGCAGTACTTC. Translated, it gives CASSLAVSIGLEQYF.

This clone was recorded only once. The rearrangement uses TRBV29-1 and TRBJ1-2; 10 nucleotides agree with TRBD1. V was clipped by 4 bases and J by 8 bases; unmatched bases: 13. Germline CDR1 SQVTM, CDR2 ANQGSEA. The CDR3 has 15 amino acids. The CDR3 loop reads CSVVGTGVLMQGYTF. Written as DNA, the CDR3 is TGCAGCGTTGTTGGGACAGGGGTTTTGATGCAAGGCTACACCTTC.

This clone showed up just a few times. The CDR3 DNA sequence: TGTGCCAGCAGCTACGGACAGGGGGGGACCGGGGAGCTGTTTTTT. The encoded protein is CASSYGQGGTGELFF. The V and J genes are TRBV7-9 and TRBJ2-2; 10 bases line up with TRBD1. V shed 4 bases and J 5 bases; nucleotides not matched to a gene: 4. The CDR3 consists of 15 residues. The V gene's germline CDR1 is SEHNR and CDR2 FQNEAQ (reference sequence).

The V and J genes are TRBV10-1 and TRBJ2-2, with no clear D. Germline V gene lookup returns CDR1 WNHNN and CDR2 SYGVQD (reference sequence). This CDR3 spans 16 amino acids. The V end was cut by 2 bases, the J end by 3 bases, with 13 bases between. CDR3 DNA sequence: TGCGCCAGCAGTGAGGATCCCGTCGGTCACACCGGGGAGCTGTTTTTT. Amino acids: CASSEDPVGHTGELFF.